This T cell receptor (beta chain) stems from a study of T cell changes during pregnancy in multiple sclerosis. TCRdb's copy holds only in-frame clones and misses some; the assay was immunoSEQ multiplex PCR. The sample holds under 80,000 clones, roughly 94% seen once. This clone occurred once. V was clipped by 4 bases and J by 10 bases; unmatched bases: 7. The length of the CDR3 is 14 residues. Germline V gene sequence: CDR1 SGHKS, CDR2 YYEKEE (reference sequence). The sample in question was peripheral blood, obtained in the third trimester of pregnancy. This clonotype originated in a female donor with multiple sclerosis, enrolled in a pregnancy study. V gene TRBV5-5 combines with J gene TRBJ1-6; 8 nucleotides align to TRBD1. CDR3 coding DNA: TGTGCCAGCAGCCAAGGACAGGGTAGGTCACCCCTCCACTTT. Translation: CASSQGQGRSPLHF.